The clone carrying this TCR beta chain was detected many times. This entry comes from a study of T cells of healthy individuals. The CDR3 loop spans 14 amino acids. Germline CDR1 reads SNHLY; CDR2 reads FYNNEI. After removal of 4 bases from V and 6 bases from J, the junction contained 5 bases not matched to a gene. TCRdb re-called the 5' RACE reads with MiXCR, one entry per CDR3 protein. The data show some 82,000 distinct CDR3 sequences, roughly 5% seen once. The receptor comes from a female donor in good health. The chain is built from TRBV2 and TRBJ1-2, with TRBD1 matching 10 bases. In nucleotides, the CDR3 is TGTGCCAGCAGTGGGGACAGGGGCTCCAATGGCTACACCTTC. Translation gives CASSGDRGSNGYTF.